A single sample gave rise to the 9 T cell receptor beta chains below, sequenced in a study of blood T cell repertoires in COVID-19. Repertoires were generated with immunoSEQ multiplex PCR, while TCRdb's copy carries only in-frame clones and drops some. The profile shows 57,000 or so clones, about 76% of them singletons. Sequencing was performed on peripheral blood. Receptor source: a man aged 50 to 60 with active or convalescent COVID-19.

The chain links TRBV30 to TRBJ1-2; D gene unclear. Germline V gives CDR1 GTSNPN, CDR2 SVGIG (reference sequence). This CDR3 has 11 residues. The germline V and J ends were trimmed by 1 base and 8 bases, with 8 bases remaining between them. The DNA for the CDR3 is TGTGCCTGGAGTGCTAACTTCGGCTACACCTTC. Translating gives CAWSANFGYTF. The whole variable domain, remainder taken from reference TRBV30 and TRBJ1-2, is SQTIHQWPATLVQPVGSPLSLECTVEGTSNPNLYWYRQAAGRGLQLLFYSVGIGQISSEVPQNLSASRPQDRQFILSSKKLLLSDSGFYLCAWSANFGYTFGSGTRLTVV.

This chain links TRBV6-6 with TRBJ2-1, with D perhaps TRBD1 (5 bases). From germline, CDR1 is MNHNY and CDR2 SVGAGI (reference sequence). There are 12 residues in the CDR3. Trimming pared 8 bases from V and 2 bases from J, leaving 7 bases between. CDR3: CASSTAYNEQFF. CDR3 bases: TGTGCCAGCTCGACAGCCTACAATGAGCAGTTCTTC.

V is TRBV9 and J is TRBJ1-1; 8 nucleotides line up with TRBD1. After removal of 2 bases from V and 4 bases from J, the junction contained 7 bases not matched to a gene. The CDR3 consists of 15 residues. Germline CDR1 and CDR2: SGDLS and YYNGEE. CDR3 protein: CASSVGGTGSTEAFF. The CDR3 DNA reads as TGTGCCAGCAGCGTCGGCGGGACAGGTAGCACTGAAGCTTTCTTT. Full variable domain (outside the CDR3, taken from reference TRBV9 and TRBJ1-1): DSGVTQTPKHLITATGQRVTLRCSPRSGDLSVYWYQQSLDQGLQFLIQYYNGEERAKGNILERFSAQQFPDLHSELNLSSLELGDSALYFCASSVGGTGSTEAFFGQGTRLTVV.

The chain employs TRBV14 and TRBJ2-1, with D unresolved. The V end lost 1 base, the J end lost 9 bases, and 4 bases lay between the germline ends. CDR1 and CDR2 from the germline V gene are SGHDN and FVKESK. The CDR3 covers 11 residues. Here the CDR3 DNA reads TGTGCCAGCAGCCAAGGCGGTGAGCAGTTCTTC. Its protein product is CASSQGGEQFF. Supplemented by reference TRBV14 and TRBJ2-1, the full variable domain reads EAGVTQFPSHSVIEKGQTVTLRCDPISGHDNLYWYRRVMGKEIKFLLHFVKESKQDESGMPNNRFLAERTGGTYSTLKVQPAELEDSGVYFCASSQGGEQFFGPGTRLTVL.

This chain connects TRBV19 to TRBJ2-3; D is undetermined. The CDR3 length is 15 residues. V shed 6 bases and J shed 6 bases, with 19 bases lying between them. Germline loops: CDR1 LNHDA, CDR2 SQIVND (reference sequence). This chain's CDR3 is CASSTQTGYLDTQYF. For the CDR3, the DNA is TGTGCCAGTAGCACGCAGACCGGGTACTTGGATACGCAGTATTTT.

The V and J genes are TRBV5-1 and TRBJ2-3; 7 positions match TRBD2. Germline values: CDR1 SGHRS, CDR2 YFSETQ. V lost 4 bases and J lost 5; bases outside the gene matches: 13. The CDR3 is made up of 16 amino acids. DNA of the CDR3: TGCGCCAGCAGCGGCCTCCAGGGCGGGAGAAGAGATACGCAGTATTTT. Its translation is CASSGLQGGRRDTQYF.

The V call is TRBV5-5, the J call TRBJ1-5, with a possible D match to TRBD1 (5 bases). The CDR3 length is 14 residues. With 4 bases removed from V and 1 base from J, the gap between germline ends came to 9 bases. Germline loops: CDR1 SGHKS, CDR2 YYEKEE (reference sequence). The CDR3 nucleotides read TGTGCCAGCAGCAAGGGACTGAGCAATCAGCCCCAGCATTTT. Protein product: CASSKGLSNQPQHF.

This sequence joins TRBV27 and TRBJ2-2; maybe TRBD1 (6 bases). Germline lookup yields CDR1 MNHEY and CDR2 SMNVEV (reference sequence). V gave up 3 bases and J gave up 3 bases, with 8 bases separating them. The CDR3 consists of 14 residues. Written as DNA, the CDR3 is TGTGCCAGCAGTTTCGGACAGCACACCGGGGAGCTGTTTTTT. Protein sequence: CASSFGQHTGELFF.

V usage is TRBV28 and J usage is TRBJ2-6; D is perhaps TRBD2 (6 bases). Germline lookup yields CDR1 MDHEN and CDR2 SYDVKM. Trimming stripped 4 bases from V and 0 bases from J, with 13 bases between. The CDR3 has 17 amino acids. The chain's CDR3 is CASSYVIGGSGANVLTF. CDR3 bases: TGTGCCAGCAGTTACGTGATCGGGGGCTCTGGGGCCAACGTCCTGACTTTC.